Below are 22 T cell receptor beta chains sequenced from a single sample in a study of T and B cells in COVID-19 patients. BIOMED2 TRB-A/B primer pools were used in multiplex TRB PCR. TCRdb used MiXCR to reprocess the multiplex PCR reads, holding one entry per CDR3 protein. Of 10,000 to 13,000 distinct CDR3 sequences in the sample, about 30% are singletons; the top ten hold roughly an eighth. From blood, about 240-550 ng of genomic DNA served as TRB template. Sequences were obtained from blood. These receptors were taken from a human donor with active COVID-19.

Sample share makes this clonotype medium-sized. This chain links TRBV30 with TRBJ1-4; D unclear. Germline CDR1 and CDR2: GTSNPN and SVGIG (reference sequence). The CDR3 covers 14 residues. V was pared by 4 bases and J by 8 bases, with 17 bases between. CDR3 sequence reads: CAWNGADVGEKLFF. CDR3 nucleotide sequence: TGTGCCTGGAATGGTGCGGACGTGGGGGAAAAACTGTTTTTT.

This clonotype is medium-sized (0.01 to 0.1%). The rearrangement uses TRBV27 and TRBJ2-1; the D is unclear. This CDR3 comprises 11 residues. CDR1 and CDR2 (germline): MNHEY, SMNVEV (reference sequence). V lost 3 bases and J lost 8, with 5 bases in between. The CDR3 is CASSFLDEQFF. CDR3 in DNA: TGTGCCAGCAGTTTCCTCGATGAGCAGTTCTTC.

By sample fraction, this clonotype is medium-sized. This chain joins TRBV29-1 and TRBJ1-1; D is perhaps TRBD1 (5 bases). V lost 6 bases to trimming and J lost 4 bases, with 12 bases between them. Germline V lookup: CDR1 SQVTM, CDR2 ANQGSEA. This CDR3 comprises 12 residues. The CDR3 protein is CSVGTPSTEAFF. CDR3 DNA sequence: TGCAGCGTGGGGACCCCCAGCACTGAAGCTTTCTTT.

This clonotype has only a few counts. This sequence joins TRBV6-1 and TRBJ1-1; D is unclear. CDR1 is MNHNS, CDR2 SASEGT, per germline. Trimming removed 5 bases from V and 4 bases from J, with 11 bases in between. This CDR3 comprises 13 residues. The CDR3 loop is CASSHTRSTEAFF. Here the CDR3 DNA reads TGTGCCAGCAGTCACACGAGAAGCACTGAAGCTTTCTTT.

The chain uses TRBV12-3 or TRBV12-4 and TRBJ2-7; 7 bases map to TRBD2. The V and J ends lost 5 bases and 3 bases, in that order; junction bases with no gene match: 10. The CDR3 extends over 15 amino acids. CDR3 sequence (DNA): TGTGCCAGCAGTACTCGGACTAGTTTGGGCTACGAGCAGTACTTC. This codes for CASSTRTSLGYEQYF.

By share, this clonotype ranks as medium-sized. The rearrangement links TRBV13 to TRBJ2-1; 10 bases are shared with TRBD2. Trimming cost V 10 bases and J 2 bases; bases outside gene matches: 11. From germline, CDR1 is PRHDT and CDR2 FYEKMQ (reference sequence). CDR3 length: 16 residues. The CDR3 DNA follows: TGTGCCACCCAAAAGCGGGGGGGTAGTCCCTACAATGAGCAGTTCTTC. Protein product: CATQKRGGSPYNEQFF.

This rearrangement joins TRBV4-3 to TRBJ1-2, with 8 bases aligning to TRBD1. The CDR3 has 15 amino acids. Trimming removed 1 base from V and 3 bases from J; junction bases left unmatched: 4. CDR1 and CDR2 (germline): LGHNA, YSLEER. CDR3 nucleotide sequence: TGCGCCAGCAGCCAAGTCGGGACAGGATACTATGGCTACACCTTC. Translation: CASSQVGTGYYGYTF.

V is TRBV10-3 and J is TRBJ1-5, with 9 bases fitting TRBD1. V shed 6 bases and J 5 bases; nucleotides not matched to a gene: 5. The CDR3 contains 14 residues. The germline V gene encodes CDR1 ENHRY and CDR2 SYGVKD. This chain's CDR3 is CAIRGDRGYQPQHF. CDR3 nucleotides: TGTGCCATCAGGGGCGACAGGGGGTATCAGCCCCAGCATTTT.

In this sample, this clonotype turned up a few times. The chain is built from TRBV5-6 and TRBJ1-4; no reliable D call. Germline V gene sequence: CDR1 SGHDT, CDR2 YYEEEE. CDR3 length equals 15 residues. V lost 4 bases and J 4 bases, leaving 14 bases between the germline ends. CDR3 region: CASSTLRLGNEKLFF. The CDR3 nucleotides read TGTGCCAGCAGCACCCTAAGGTTGGGTAATGAAAAACTGTTTTTT.

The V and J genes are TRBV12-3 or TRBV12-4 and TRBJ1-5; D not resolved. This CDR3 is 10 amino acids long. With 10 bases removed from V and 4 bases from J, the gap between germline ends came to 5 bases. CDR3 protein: CANQNQPQHF. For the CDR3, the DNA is TGTGCCAACCAGAATCAGCCCCAGCATTTT.

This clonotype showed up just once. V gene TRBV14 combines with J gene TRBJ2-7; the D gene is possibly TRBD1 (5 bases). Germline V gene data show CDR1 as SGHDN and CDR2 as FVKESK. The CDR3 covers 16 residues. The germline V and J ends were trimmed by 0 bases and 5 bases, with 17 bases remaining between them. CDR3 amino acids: CASSQDLGQGRNEQYF. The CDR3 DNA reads TGTGCCAGCAGCCAAGATCTTGGGCAGGGAAGAAACGAGCAGTACTTC.

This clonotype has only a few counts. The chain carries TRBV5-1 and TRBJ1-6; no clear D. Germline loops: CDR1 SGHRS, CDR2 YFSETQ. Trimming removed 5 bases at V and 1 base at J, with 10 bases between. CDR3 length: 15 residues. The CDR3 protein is CASRREWSYNSPLHF. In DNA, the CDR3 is TGCGCCAGCAGAAGGGAATGGTCCTATAATTCACCCCTCCACTTT.

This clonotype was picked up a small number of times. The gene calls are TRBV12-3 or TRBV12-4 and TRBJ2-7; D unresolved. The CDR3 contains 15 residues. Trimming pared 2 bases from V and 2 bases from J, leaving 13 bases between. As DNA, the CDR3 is TGTGCCAGCAGTTTATTAGGGCAAACTGCCTACGAGCAGTACTTC. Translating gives CASSLLGQTAYEQYF.

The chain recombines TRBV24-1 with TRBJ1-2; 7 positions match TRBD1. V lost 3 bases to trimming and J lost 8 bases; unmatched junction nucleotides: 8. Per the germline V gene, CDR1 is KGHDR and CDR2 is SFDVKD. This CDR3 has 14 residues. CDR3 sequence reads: CATSDPGQGGGYTF. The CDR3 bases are TGTGCCACCAGTGATCCGGGGCAGGGGGGCGGCTACACCTTC.

The CDR3 region is CASSLGSGEQPQHF. DNA of the CDR3: TGTGCCAGCAGTTTAGGGTCCGGGGAGCAGCCCCAGCATTTT. The rearrangement joins TRBV12-3 or TRBV12-4 to TRBJ1-5; D remains unclear. The CDR3 has 14 residues. Deletions cut 1 base from V and 7 bases from J, with 11 bases between.

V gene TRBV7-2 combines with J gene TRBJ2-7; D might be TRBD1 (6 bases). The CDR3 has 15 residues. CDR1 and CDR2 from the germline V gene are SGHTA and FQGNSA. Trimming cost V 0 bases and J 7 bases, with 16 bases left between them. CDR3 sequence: CASSLASGEWVEQYF. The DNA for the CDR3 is TGTGCCAGCAGCTTAGCTTCAGGGGAATGGGTGGAGCAGTACTTC.

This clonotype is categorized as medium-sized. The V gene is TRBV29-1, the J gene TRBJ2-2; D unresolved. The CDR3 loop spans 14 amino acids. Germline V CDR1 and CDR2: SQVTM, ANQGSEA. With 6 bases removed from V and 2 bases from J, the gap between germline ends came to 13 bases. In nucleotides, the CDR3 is TGCAGCGTCTCCCCGCAATTAAACACCGGGGAGCTGTTTTTT. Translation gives CSVSPQLNTGELFF.

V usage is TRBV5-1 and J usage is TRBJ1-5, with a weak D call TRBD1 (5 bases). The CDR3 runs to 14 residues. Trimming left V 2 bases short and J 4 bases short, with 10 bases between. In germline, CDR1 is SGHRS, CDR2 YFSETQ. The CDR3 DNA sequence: TGCGCCAGCAGCTTAGGGGAAGGGAATCAGCCCCAGCATTTT. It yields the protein CASSLGEGNQPQHF.

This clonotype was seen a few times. This CDR3 is CASSEGGSQGSQYF. CDR3 bases: TGCGCCAGCAGCGAAGGAGGGTCCCAGGGGTCGCAGTATTTT. The rearrangement joins TRBV5-1 to TRBJ2-3; perhaps D is TRBD1 or TRBD2 (6 bases each). With 4 bases removed from V and 10 bases from J, the gap between germline ends came to 19 bases. The CDR3 is made up of 14 amino acids. Looked up from germline, CDR1 is SGHRS and CDR2 is YFSETQ.

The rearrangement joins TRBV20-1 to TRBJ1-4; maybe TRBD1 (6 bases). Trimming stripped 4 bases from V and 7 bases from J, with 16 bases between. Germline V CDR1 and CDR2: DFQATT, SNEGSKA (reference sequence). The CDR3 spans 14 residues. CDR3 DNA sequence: TGCAGTGCTACTGAGGGGGGCTCTATTGAAAAACTGTTTTTT. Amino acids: CSATEGGSIEKLFF.

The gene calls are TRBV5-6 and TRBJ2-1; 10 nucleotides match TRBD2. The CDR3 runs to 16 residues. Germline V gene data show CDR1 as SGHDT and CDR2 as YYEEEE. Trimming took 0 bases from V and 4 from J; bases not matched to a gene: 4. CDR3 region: CASSLASGGLYNEQFF. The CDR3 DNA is TGTGCCAGCAGCTTGGCTAGCGGGGGTTTATACAATGAGCAGTTCTTC. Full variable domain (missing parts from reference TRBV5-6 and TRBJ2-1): DAGVTQSPTHLIKTRGQQVTLRCSPKSGHDTVSWYQQALGQGPQFIFQYYEEEERQRGNFPDRFSGHQFPNYSSELNVNALLLGDSALYLCASSLASGGLYNEQFFGPGTRLTVL.

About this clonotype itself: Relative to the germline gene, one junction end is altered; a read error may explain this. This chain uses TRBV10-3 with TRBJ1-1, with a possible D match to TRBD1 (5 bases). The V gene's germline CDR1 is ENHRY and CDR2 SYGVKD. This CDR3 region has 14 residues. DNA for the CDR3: TGTGCCAGCAGTGACCGCCCCGGGGGGAGACAAGCTTTCTTT. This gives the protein CASSDRPGGRQAFF.